This T cell receptor beta chain was retrieved from a study of blood T cell repertoires in COVID-19. Study at large: COVID-19 samples, acute and convalescent, were from the United States, Italy and Spain.

A remark on this clone: Other DNA sequences in the same sample also yield this CDR3.

Per the original data handling: Amplifying reference gene primers gave estimates of nucleated cell counts. Some clones are missing from TCRdb's copy, which holds only in-frame ones; the method was immunoSEQ multiplex PCR. From that table come the V and J calls and clone size; the DNA was used to work out D and trimming. The table includes around 67,000 clones, about 90% detected once. This CDR3 is 16 amino acids long. The junction had 3 bases not matched to a gene; V was cut back by 3 bases and J by 2 bases. Germline assignment: CDR1 MNHNS and CDR2 SASEGT. The clonotype comes from a man aged 45 to 65 with active COVID-19. This chain links TRBV6-1 with TRBJ2-7, with TRBD2 matching 14 bases. Sequences were obtained from peripheral blood. CDR3 amino acids: CASSERLAGGAYEQYF. Here the CDR3 DNA reads TGTGCCAGCAGTGAGCGACTAGCGGGAGGGGCCTACGAGCAGTACTTC.